This T cell receptor beta chain was profiled in a study of blood T cell repertoires in COVID-19. The CDR3 is 16 amino acids. With V trimmed by 4 bases and J by 0 bases, 6 bases remained unmatched. The germline CDR1 and CDR2 sequences are SGHDT and YYEEEE. The data were produced by immunoSEQ multiplex PCR, yet TCRdb's version contains in-frame clones alone and is incomplete. Found here are roughly 480,000 clones, roughly 89% of them singletons; the top ten hold roughly 0.84%. The genes are TRBV5-6 and TRBJ2-2, with 7 bases that match TRBD1. This sequence originates from a man aged 18-30 years with COVID-19, enrolled during active disease. The sequenced sample was peripheral blood. In DNA form, the CDR3 reads TGTGCCAGCAGCCAACAGGGGTCCCCGAACACCGGGGAGCTGTTTTTT. Amino acid sequence: CASSQQGSPNTGELFF.